This T cell receptor (beta chain) is from a study of early T cells in non-severe SARS-CoV-2 infection. As for the study in general: Unsorted whole-blood RNA was sequenced in bulk, leaving chains unpaired.

Per the germline V gene, CDR1 is SGHRS and CDR2 is YFSETQ. CDR3 length: 14 amino acids. V lost 2 bases, J lost 1 base, and 9 bases lay in between. This clonotype was counted ten times or more. Each cDNA molecule carried a unique molecular identifier. TCRdb ran MiXCR on the 5' RACE reads and lists one entry per CDR3 protein. Among tens of thousands of distinct CDR3 sequences listed, around 4.1% were seen once. The genes are TRBV5-1 and TRBJ2-5, with D perhaps given as TRBD1 or TRBD2 (5 bases each). The sample comprised whole blood. The sequence derives from an adult who was a healthcare worker with PCR-confirmed SARS-CoV-2 infection or an uninfected control (not recorded which). The CDR3 nucleotides read TGCGCCAGCAGCTTAGGGACCACCCAAGAGACCCAGTACTTC. This encodes CASSLGTTQETQYF.